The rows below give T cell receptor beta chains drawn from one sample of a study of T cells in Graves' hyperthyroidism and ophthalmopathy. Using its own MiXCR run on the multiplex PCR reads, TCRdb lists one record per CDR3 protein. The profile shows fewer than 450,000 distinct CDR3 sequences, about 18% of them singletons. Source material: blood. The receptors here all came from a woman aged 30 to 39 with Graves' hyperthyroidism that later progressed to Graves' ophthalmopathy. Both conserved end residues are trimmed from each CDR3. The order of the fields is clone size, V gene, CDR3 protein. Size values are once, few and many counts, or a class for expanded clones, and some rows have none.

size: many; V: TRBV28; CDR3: ASSFRGGADTQY
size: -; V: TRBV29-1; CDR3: SVGGSGYTGELF
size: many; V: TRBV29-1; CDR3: SVEEYTEAF
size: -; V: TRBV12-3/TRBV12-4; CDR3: ASSDGGRGYT
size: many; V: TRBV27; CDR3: ASSPYWGRGDTQY
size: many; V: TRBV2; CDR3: ASAYSYEQY
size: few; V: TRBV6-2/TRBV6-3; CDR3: ASSYSPRNEQF
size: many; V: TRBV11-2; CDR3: ASSVGTGLTEGPLH
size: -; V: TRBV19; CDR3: ASSRTEYTEAF
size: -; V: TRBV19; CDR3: ASSIRSYQETQY
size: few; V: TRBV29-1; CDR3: SDGTGGWRSNQPQH
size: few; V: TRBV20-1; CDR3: SARRDGYT
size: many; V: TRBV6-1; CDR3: ASRLINEQF
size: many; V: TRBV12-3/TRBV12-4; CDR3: ATQSRFERGYT
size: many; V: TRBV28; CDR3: ASSSWVPPKNTEAF
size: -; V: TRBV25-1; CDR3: ASRNEAF
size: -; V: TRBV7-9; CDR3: ASSQEGETQY
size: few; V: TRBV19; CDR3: ASSLSGVSYNEQF
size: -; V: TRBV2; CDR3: ASREGRDNQPQH
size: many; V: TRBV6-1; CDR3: ATGGGTYNEQF
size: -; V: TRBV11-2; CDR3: ASSPPRDETIRSGELF
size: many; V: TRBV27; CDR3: ASSLSRGEADYEQY
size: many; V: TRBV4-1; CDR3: ASSLTTAETQY
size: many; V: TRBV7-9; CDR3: ASSFSENNQPQH
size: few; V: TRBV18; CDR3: ASSPTDYEQY
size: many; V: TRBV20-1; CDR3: SAKRFDRYEQY
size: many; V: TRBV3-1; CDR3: ASSQEGKLNYGYT
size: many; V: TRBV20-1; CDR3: SARSQDDRVWGFSYEQY
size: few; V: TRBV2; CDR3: ASRPVTGEETQY
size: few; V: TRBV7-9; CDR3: ASSPGDLIAGFSGANVLT
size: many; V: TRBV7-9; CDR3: ASSLASVQNNEQF
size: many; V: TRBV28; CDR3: ASLTGGGGSEYQPQH
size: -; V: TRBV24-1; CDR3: ATSPGQGGLGTDTQY
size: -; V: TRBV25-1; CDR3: ASGESAFYGYT
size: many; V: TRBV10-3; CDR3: AISGRQHTGEPF
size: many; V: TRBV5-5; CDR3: ASSSTGTGNGASREKLF
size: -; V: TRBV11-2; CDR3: ASSGETGKWGSPLH
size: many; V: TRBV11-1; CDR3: ASSFTIAGGAETQY
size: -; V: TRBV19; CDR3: ASSEHIGGYT
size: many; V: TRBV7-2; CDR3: ASSTGTGTGEQY
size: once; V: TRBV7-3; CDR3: ASSLLAGNYEQY
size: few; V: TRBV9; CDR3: ASNGEDSRNEQF
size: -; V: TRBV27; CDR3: ASSLLGLGNEQF
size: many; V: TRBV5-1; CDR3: ASSRRSLTDTQY
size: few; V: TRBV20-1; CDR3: SARIQTGRNSPLH
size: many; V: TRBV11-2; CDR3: ASSLGQGGETQY
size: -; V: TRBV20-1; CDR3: SAWTSGGANGNQF
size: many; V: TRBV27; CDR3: ASSPGLYNSPLH
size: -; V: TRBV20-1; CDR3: SASPGTGGEKLF